This TCR beta chain is drawn from a study of blood T cell repertoires in COVID-19. Study context: Sites in the United States, Italy and Spain provided acute and convalescent COVID-19 samples. PBMCs, B-cell-depleted T cells, or T cells were the source of the cDNA or gDNA that made up the material.

Individuals aged about 18 to 89 years were recruited from 24 US areas. Each participant's cohort was designated according to participant-reported clinical history. Sequencing was performed with immunoSEQ multiplex PCR; in TCRdb, only in-frame clones are kept and a portion is missing. The sample carries approximately 280,000 clones, roughly 86% recorded once. Trimming at V came to 3 bases and at J to 0 bases, leaving 3 bases not matched to a gene. The CDR3 consists of 14 residues. Germline values: CDR1 SGHRS, CDR2 YFSETQ. The sequence derives from a young woman who had recovered from COVID-19. Sequencing was carried out using PBMCs or T cells enriched from blood (not recorded which). The J gene is TRBJ2-7, the V gene TRBV5-1; 7 positions match TRBD1. CDR3 loop: CASSSTGFSYEQYF. The CDR3 DNA is TGCGCCAGCAGCTCGACAGGGTTCTCCTACGAGCAGTACTTC.